This T cell receptor beta chain was obtained from a study of blood T cell repertoires in COVID-19. Profiling relied on immunoSEQ multiplex PCR, and the TCRdb table lists in-frame clones only, not all of them. The sample carries about 150,000 clones, about 85% recorded once. CDR1 SGHAT and CDR2 FQNNGV come from the germline V gene. V gave up 4 bases and J gave up 7 bases, with 16 bases separating them. The CDR3 spans 14 residues. The receptor was isolated from an elderly woman with COVID-19, enrolled during active disease. The genes are TRBV11-2 and TRBJ1-1, with a tentative D call TRBD1 (5 bases). What was sequenced was peripheral blood. The CDR3, as DNA: TGTGCCAGCAGCTCCCTAGGGGCGACACTTGAAGCTTTCTTT. It translates to CASSSLGATLEAFF. The entire variable domain, with the rest obtained from reference TRBV11-2 and TRBJ1-1, is as follows: EAGVAQSPRYKIIEKRQSVAFWCNPISGHATLYWYQQILGQGPKLLIQFQNNGVVDDSQLPKDRFSAERLKGVDSTLKIQPAKLEDSAVYLCASSSLGATLEAFFGQGTRLTVV.